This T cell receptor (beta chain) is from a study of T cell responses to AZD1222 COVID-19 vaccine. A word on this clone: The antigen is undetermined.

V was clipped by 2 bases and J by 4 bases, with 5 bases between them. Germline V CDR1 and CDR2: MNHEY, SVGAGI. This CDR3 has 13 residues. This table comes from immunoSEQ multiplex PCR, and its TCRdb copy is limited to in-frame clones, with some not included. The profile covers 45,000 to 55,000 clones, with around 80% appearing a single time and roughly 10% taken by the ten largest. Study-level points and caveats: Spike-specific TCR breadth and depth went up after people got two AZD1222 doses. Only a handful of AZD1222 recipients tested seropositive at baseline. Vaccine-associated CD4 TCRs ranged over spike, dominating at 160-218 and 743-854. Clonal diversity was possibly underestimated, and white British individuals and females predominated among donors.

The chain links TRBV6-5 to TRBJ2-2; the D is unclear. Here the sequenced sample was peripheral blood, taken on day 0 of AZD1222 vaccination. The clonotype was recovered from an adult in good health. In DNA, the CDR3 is TGTGCCAGCAGTTACCAGCGCACCGGGGAGCTGTTTTTT. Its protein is CASSYQRTGELFF.